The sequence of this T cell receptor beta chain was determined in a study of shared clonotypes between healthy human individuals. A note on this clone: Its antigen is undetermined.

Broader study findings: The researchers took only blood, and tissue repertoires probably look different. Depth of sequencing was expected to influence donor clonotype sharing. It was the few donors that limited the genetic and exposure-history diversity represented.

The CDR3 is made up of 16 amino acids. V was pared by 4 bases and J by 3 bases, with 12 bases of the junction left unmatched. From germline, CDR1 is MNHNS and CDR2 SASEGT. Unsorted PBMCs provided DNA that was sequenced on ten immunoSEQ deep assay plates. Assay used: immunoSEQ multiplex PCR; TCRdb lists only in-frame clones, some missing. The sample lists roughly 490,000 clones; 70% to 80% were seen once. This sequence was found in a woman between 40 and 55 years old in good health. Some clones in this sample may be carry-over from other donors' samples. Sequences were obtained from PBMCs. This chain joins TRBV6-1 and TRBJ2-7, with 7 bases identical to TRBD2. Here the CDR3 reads CASSGSRLAGVYEQYF. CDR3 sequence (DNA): TGTGCCAGCAGTGGTAGTAGACTAGCTGGTGTCTACGAGCAGTACTTC.